The source of this T cell receptor beta chain is a study of T cell changes during pregnancy in multiple sclerosis. Clones were sequenced by immunoSEQ multiplex PCR, and TCRdb holds only the in-frame ones, with some missing. The table includes some 85,000 clones, approximately 92% detected once. Germline V gives CDR1 KGHSH, CDR2 LQKENI. V shed 2 bases and J shed 4 bases, with 11 bases lying between them. The CDR3 extends over 15 amino acids. The rearrangement links TRBV18 to TRBJ1-4; tentative D call: TRBD1 (6 bases). This TCR came from a female donor in good health, enrolled as a control in a pregnancy study. This material consisted of peripheral blood, taken in the second trimester of pregnancy. Written as DNA, the CDR3 is TGTGCCAGCTCACCAAGCTGGGGGCTTAATGAAAAACTGTTTTTT. Translation: CASSPSWGLNEKLFF.